Each of the 21 T cell receptor beta chains below was sequenced from the same sample in a study of T-cell memory formation after mild COVID-19. MiXCR was run by TCRdb on the 5' RACE reads, yielding one entry per CDR3 protein. The repertoire has roughly 170,000 distinct CDR3 sequences, about a fifth of them found once; the top ten carry approximately 22%. The sample consisted of PBMCs or a T cell subset sorted from them (not recorded which). The receptors stem from an adult woman who had mild COVID-19 (a few samples of this study predate the infection). Cell type and time point are not known.

This clonotype has more than one count but fewer than ten. The chain links TRBV5-1 to TRBJ1-2, with TRBD1 matching over 9 bases. With V trimmed by 4 bases and J by 6 bases, 4 bases remained unmatched. Germline CDR1 SGHRS, CDR2 YFSETQ. CDR3 size: 13 residues. CDR3 nucleotide sequence: TGCGCCAGCAGCCTGACAGGGGGAGATGGCTACACCTTC. This translates into CASSLTGGDGYTF.

This clonotype was seen a few times. V usage is TRBV7-2 and J usage is TRBJ1-2; D is undetermined. The CDR3 is 15 residues long. V gave up 6 bases and J gave up 5 bases, with 19 bases separating them. Germline V lookup: CDR1 SGHTA, CDR2 FQGNSA. CDR3 nucleotide sequence: TGTGCCAGCAGAGAGGTCGACGGTCCTGTTTATGGCTACACCTTC. Translation gives CASREVDGPVYGYTF.

This clonotype occurred a few times. The chain has TRBV7-6 and TRBJ2-1, with a tentative D call TRBD2 (5 bases). The V and J ends lost 5 bases and 10 bases respectively, with 27 bases between them. Looked up from germline, CDR1 is SGHVS and CDR2 is FNYEAQ. CDR3 length: 17 residues. In DNA form, the CDR3 reads TGTGCCAGCAGCCCTCGAAGCGGACTCCCTAGGGTAAAGGAGCAGTTCTTC. Its protein product is CASSPRSGLPRVKEQFF.

The rearrangement uses TRBV24-1 and TRBJ1-2; D not certain. In germline, CDR1 is KGHDR, CDR2 SFDVKD. This CDR3 is built from 15 residues. Trimming took off 2 bases at V and 4 bases at J, with 13 bases between the two ends. The CDR3 bases are TGTGCCACCAGTGATTGGCCAGACGTTGGCTATGGCTACACCTTC. Its protein product is CATSDWPDVGYGYTF.

Here the CDR3 DNA reads TGCAGTGCTACCCCCTCTTCACGTTACAATGAGCAGTTCTTC. Amino acid sequence: CSATPSSRYNEQFF. V gene TRBV20-1 combines with J gene TRBJ2-1, with D unclear. The CDR3 extends over 14 amino acids. The V and J ends lost 4 bases and 4 bases respectively, with 14 bases between them. Germline V gene lookup returns CDR1 DFQATT and CDR2 SNEGSKA (reference sequence).

The V and J genes are TRBV7-9 and TRBJ2-3, with D tentatively TRBD1 or TRBD2 (5 bases each). The germline V and J ends were trimmed by 5 bases and 0 bases, with 12 bases remaining between them. Germline CDR1 SEHNR, CDR2 FQNEAQ (reference sequence). The CDR3 is made up of 15 amino acids. The CDR3 sequence: CASSTRDGSTDTQYF. CDR3 nucleotide sequence: TGTGCCAGCAGCACCCGGGACGGCAGCACAGATACGCAGTATTTT.

This clonotype has just a few counts. The chain carries TRBV4-3 and TRBJ2-1; 10 bases agree with TRBD2. J was trimmed by 9 bases and V by 0 bases; bases with no gene match: 5. CDR3 length: 15 amino acids. From germline, CDR1 is LGHNA and CDR2 YSLEER. The CDR3 region has the DNA TGCGCCAGCAGCCAAGAGTCTAGCGGGAGCGGTGAGCAGTTCTTC. Translated: CASSQESSGSGEQFF.

J is TRBJ2-1 and V is TRBV5-8; maybe TRBD1 (5 bases). CDR1 is SGHTS and CDR2 is YDEGEE in the germline V gene. The V end lost 0 bases, the J end lost 6 bases, and 13 bases lay between the germline ends. The CDR3 spans 15 residues. The CDR3 DNA reads as TGTGCCAGCAGCTTGGAGGGGCTTATGTTCAATGAGCAGTTCTTC. Its translation: CASSLEGLMFNEQFF.

The chain is built from TRBV7-9 and TRBJ2-5, with 10 bases identical to TRBD2. J was trimmed by 2 bases and V by 6 bases; bases with no gene match: 9. This CDR3 region has 16 residues. Germline V gene lookup returns CDR1 SEHNR and CDR2 FQNEAQ (reference sequence). The CDR3 loop is CASSPHGTSEQETQYF. CDR3 nucleotide sequence: TGTGCCAGCAGTCCTCACGGGACTAGCGAACAAGAGACCCAGTACTTC.

This clonotype turned up a few times. This chain uses TRBV19 with TRBJ2-7; 11 nucleotides match TRBD2. The CDR3 spans 14 residues. The V gene's germline CDR1 is LNHDA and CDR2 SQIVND (reference sequence). The V and J ends lost 5 bases and 2 bases, in that order; junction bases with no gene match: 2. CDR3 DNA sequence: TGTGCCAGTAGTGTAGCGGGAGGGACCTACGAGCAGTACTTC. Translating gives CASSVAGGTYEQYF.

In DNA form, the CDR3 reads TGCGCCAGCAGCCCTCGACAGGGATCGAACTATGGCTACACCTTC. Translated, it gives CASSPRQGSNYGYTF. The chain carries TRBV4-1 and TRBJ1-2; the match to TRBD1 covers 7 bases. The CDR3 is 15 amino acids. The V gene end was trimmed by 4 bases and the J gene end by 2 bases; junction bases not matched to a gene: 7. Germline loops: CDR1 MGHRA, CDR2 YSYEKL.

There are a few counts of this clonotype. The gene calls are TRBV9 and TRBJ1-2, with TRBD1 identical over 8 bases. The CDR3 extends over 14 amino acids. With 4 bases clipped from V and 5 bases from J, the junction kept 7 bases outside the gene matches. Germline CDR1 and CDR2: SGDLS and YYNGEE. The CDR3 DNA follows: TGTGCCAGCAGCACGGACAGGGACGAGTATGGCTACACCTTC. It is translated as CASSTDRDEYGYTF.

The chain combines TRBV24-1 with TRBJ2-1; no reliable D call. CDR3 length equals 17 residues. In germline, CDR1 is KGHDR, CDR2 SFDVKD. Trimming removed 3 bases from V and 3 bases from J, with 17 bases in between. The CDR3 sequence: CATSDRVRRADYNEQFF. The CDR3 DNA reads as TGTGCCACCAGTGATCGGGTAAGAAGGGCTGACTACAATGAGCAGTTCTTC.

In nucleotides, the CDR3 is TGTGCCATCAGTGAGAAAGATGTACGGAACACTGAAGCTTTCTTT. This gives the protein CAISEKDVRNTEAFF. The rearrangement links TRBV10-3 to TRBJ1-1, with D hard to call. Germline values: CDR1 ENHRY, CDR2 SYGVKD. Trimming left V 2 bases short and J 1 base short, with 11 bases between. CDR3 length: 15 residues.

The rearrangement joins TRBV7-6 to TRBJ1-4, with 10 bases fitting TRBD1. Unmatched junction bases numbered 6, after V lost 5 bases and J lost 6 bases. The CDR3 covers 15 residues. Germline CDR1 reads SGHVS; CDR2 reads FNYEAQ. DNA for the CDR3: TGTGCCAGCAGCCTCCCCGGGACAGGGGATGAAAAACTGTTTTTT. Encoded protein: CASSLPGTGDEKLFF.

This clonotype was counted only a few times. This sequence joins TRBV7-9 and TRBJ2-7; 10 bases fit TRBD2. CDR3 length: 16 amino acids. CDR1 SEHNR and CDR2 FQNEAQ come from the germline V gene (reference sequence). V was pared by 1 base and J by 0 bases, with 3 bases of the junction left unmatched. The CDR3 sequence is CASSLESGRASYEQYF. The CDR3 nucleotides read TGTGCCAGCAGCTTAGAAAGCGGGAGGGCCTCCTACGAGCAGTACTTC.

This clonotype was seen a handful of times. This chain joins TRBV14 and TRBJ1-1; D remains ambiguous. Germline CDR1 and CDR2: SGHDN and FVKESK. CDR3 size: 13 residues. Trimming took off 4 bases at V and 4 bases at J, with 10 bases between the two ends. The CDR3 coding sequence is TGTGCCAGCAGCCTATACGGAGGCACTGAAGCTTTCTTT. Its translation: CASSLYGGTEAFF.

This clonotype was seen at least ten times. The J gene is TRBJ2-2, the V gene TRBV27; TRBD2 agrees at 8 bases. This CDR3 is 17 amino acids long. V lost 4 bases to trimming and J lost 7 bases; unmatched junction nucleotides: 14. From germline, CDR1 is MNHEY and CDR2 SMNVEV (reference sequence). The DNA of the CDR3 is TGTGCCAGCAGTTATACGAGCGGGACTAGTTTTCTCGGGGAGCTGTTTTTT. This encodes CASSYTSGTSFLGELFF.

A few counts support this clonotype. The chain carries TRBV15 and TRBJ1-1; D is unclear. The germline gives CDR1 LNHNV, CDR2 YYDKDF (reference sequence). The V gene lost 5 bases and the J gene lost 6 bases, with 16 bases spanning the gap. The CDR3 consists of 14 residues. This chain's CDR3 is CATSSGPASAEAFF. The CDR3 coding sequence is TGTGCCACCAGCTCAGGACCGGCAAGTGCTGAAGCTTTCTTT.

The chain employs TRBV7-8 and TRBJ1-1; no definite D call. Between the trimmed V and J ends, which lost 1 base and 1 base, there was a span of 10 bases. This CDR3 is built from 15 residues. Germline CDR1 SGHVS, CDR2 FQNEAQ. The CDR3 DNA is TGTGCCAGCAGCTTAGGGGTGCACCCGAACACTGAAGCTTTCTTT. Amino acid sequence: CASSLGVHPNTEAFF.

This clonotype was detected a few times. The genes are TRBV4-1 and TRBJ2-1; tentatively, D is TRBD2 (5 bases). This CDR3 contains 14 residues. Trimming stripped 1 base from V and 8 bases from J, with 12 bases between. The germline V gene encodes CDR1 MGHRA and CDR2 YSYEKL. The CDR3 DNA reads as TGCGCCAGCAGCCAAGGGCCGGGGATCGATGAGCAGTTCTTC. Residues: CASSQGPGIDEQFF.